This T cell receptor (beta chain) was documented in a study of metastatic and nonmetastatic thyroid tumors. Nobody among the patients had been given any treatment before thyroid surgery. This clone has a count of ten or more. TCRdb reanalyzed the PCR reads via MiXCR. The repertoire has approximately 30,000 clones, roughly 15% of them found once; the top ten carry approximately 7%. Input material: blood. This sequence originates from a female donor with papillary thyroid cancer or a benign thyroid nodule (not recorded which). Some clones in this sample may be carry-over from other donors' samples.

CDR3 sequence reads: CASSELESYEQYF. CDR3 sequence (DNA): TGTGCCAGCAGTGAATTAGAGAGCTACGAGCAGTACTTC. The chain employs TRBV2 and TRBJ2-7; D not certain. Trimming shortened V by 2 bases and J by 3 bases, and 8 bases separated the two germline ends. Germline CDR1 is SNHLY and CDR2 is FYNNEI. The length of the CDR3 is 13 residues.